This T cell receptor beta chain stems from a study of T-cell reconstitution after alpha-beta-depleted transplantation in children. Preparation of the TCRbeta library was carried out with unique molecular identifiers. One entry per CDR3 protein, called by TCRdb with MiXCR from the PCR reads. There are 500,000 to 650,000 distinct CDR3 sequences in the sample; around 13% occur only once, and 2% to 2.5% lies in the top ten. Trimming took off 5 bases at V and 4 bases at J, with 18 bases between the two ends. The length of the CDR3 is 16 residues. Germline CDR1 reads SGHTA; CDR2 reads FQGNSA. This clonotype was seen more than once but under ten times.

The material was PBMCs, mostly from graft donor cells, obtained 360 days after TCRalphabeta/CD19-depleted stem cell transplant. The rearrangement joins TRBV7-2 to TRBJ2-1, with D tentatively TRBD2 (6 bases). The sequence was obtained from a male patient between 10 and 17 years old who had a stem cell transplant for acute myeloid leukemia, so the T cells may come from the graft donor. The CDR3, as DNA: TGTGCCAGCAGCCTTACGGCCTCGACTAGTTACAATGAGCAGTTCTTC. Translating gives CASSLTASTSYNEQFF.